This TCR beta chain was sequenced in a study of CXCR3-negative and CXCR3-positive naive CD8 T cells. Study results and limitations: Memory CD8+ T cell repertoires were far less diverse than both naive subsets. Naive CXCR3-negative cells resembled naive CXCR3-positive cells in TRBV-TRBJ usage; memory cells differed. In CXCR3-positive naive cells, the TRB CDR3s were more hydrophobic than in CXCR3-negative naive cells.

A remark on this clonotype: Its antigen remains unknown.

The germline CDR1 and CDR2 sequences are SGHTA and FQGTGA. This CDR3 comprises 16 residues. With UMI labels, 5' RACE was used to prepare the TRB cDNA libraries. TCRdb reprocessed the 5' RACE reads, with one entry per CDR3 protein and no DNA. The table lists some 130,000 distinct CDR3 sequences. The source is a human donor in good health. Some clones in this sample may be carry-over from other donors' samples. The sequencing input was naive CXCR3+ CD8+ T cells from blood. Indicated subset: CD45RO-CCR7+CD27+CD95- naive CD8+ T cells expressing CXCR3 (TNR3+). The chain joins TRBV7-3 to TRBJ2-1; TCRdb outputs TRBD2, but without DNA this stays unchecked. This CDR3 is CASSLSNLAEYNEQFF.